This TCR beta chain was sequenced for a study of shared clonotypes between healthy human individuals (TCRdb year 2020). At the level of the whole study: A couple of women and a few men aged 18 to 49 years were included in the cohort. Each donor's leukapheresis produced roughly between roughly 0.94 and 9.5 billion PBMCs. For each donor, three plates each were used for CD4 naive and CD4 memory, two plates were used for CD8 naive, and one plate was used for CD8 memory. To increase sequencing depth and limit assay-specific biases, different laboratories used diverse techniques to prepare libraries and sequence TCR repertoires. To estimate repertoire size and how much clonotypes are shared between individuals, the study performed deep sequencing of blood TCR repertoires from about 5 healthy adults.

Using the deep immunoSEQ assay, multiplex PCR amplified TCR CDR3 regions from genomic DNA. For each cell subset, the extracted genomic DNA was distributed evenly across all wells of several immunoSEQ 96-well plates, and each plate served as one replicate. Each replicate PCR for sorted subsets received approximately 200 ng genomic DNA, equal to some 32,000 T cell genomes. Purified libraries were measured with a Qubit 3.0 fluorometer, size-checked on a Bioanalyzer 2100, and measured again with the KAPA Library Quantification kit. Each immunoSEQ 96-well plate was sequenced on its own single-read 150-cycle Illumina NextSeq 550 flow cell. The study's processing was this. Because the immunoSEQ output included only junctional sequences and no quality scores, the filtering could not be the same as the filtering used for full-length reads. Sequences were annotated with PyIR, a Python wrapper for IgBLAST v1.9, and V/J genes and CDR3 were assigned using IMGT germline references. Reads with weak V/J assignments (E-value above 1e-6), missing CDR3, stop codons, out-of-frame junctions, or ambiguous translated residues were removed. V3J clonotypes were defined as sequences sharing an identical inferred V gene, J gene, and CDR3 amino acid sequence. Percentage overlap between repertoires was computed as shared unique clonotypes divided by the size of the smaller repertoire. RTK rarefaction, the Chao1 estimator, and Recon v2.1 estimates of unobserved clonotypes were used to assess repertoire richness. Generation probabilities were computed with OLGA for all TCRbeta clonotypes obtained by the gDNA method from four donors. The clones in this table, taken by TCRdb from immuneACCESS, are in-frame only. Not every clone is retained; where verified, under half of the shortfall comes from an unresolved V gene, and the cause of the rest is unknown. V and J calls plus clone size are reproduced from that table; the DNA served to infer D and trimming. The sample table records around 600,000 clones; nearly 98% of these occur just once. Approximately 0.3% of the sample lies in the top ten.

V and J are trimmed by 2 bases and 3 bases, and the gene matches miss 0 bases of the junction. Taken from the germline V gene (reference sequence), the CDR1 and CDR2 loops are MNHEY and SMNVEV. Including the terminal cysteine and phenylalanine, the CDR3 comprises 14 residues. The kept DNA is CDR3 alone, 42 bases in frame from the first base. CD8 naive samples were CD45RO-negative cells positively selected for CCR7, giving a CD45RA+CCR7+ population that excluded TemRA cells. The donors were healthy, HIV-negative adults who had no recently reported acute infections or vaccinations. Only Caucasian adults living in Nashville, Tennessee, USA were represented among the donors. Blood was obtained by leukapheresis, after which PBMCs were separated by Ficoll-Histopaque density gradient centrifugation and cryopreserved in liquid nitrogen vapor phase. Analytical flow cytometry was used to check the purity and quantity of each magnetically sorted T cell population. Genomic DNA was isolated from each sorted fraction and quantified by UV absorbance on a Nanodrop 2000c.

Notes on this clone: This clone's antigen is unknown. No much larger clone is present one base from it, and per-base qualities are unavailable. Within the sample, other DNA sequences also encode this same CDR3.

The study at large found these results: About 4.5% of naive CD4, around 4% of naive CD8, 2% to 2.5% of memory CD4, and approximately 0.39% of memory CD8 clonotypes were shared across several donors. Only blood was sampled, and tissue TCR repertoires likely differ from those in blood. The small number of donors limited the genetic and exposure-history diversity represented. Pairwise subsampling led to the expectation that sequencing depth would affect the degree of clonotype sharing among donors. Higher generation probabilities were observed for clonotypes shared by all four sorted-subset donors than for non-shared clonotypes. Naive subsets generally had larger estimated clonotype richness than memory subsets. Incomplete sequencing was indicated by rarefaction of sorted-subset datasets, despite the large sequencing depth.

The sample consisted of naive CD8+ T cells sorted from blood. The sample's cell subset or site label, decoded: CD45RA+CCR7+. This chain is built from TRBV27 and TRBJ2-7; TRBD2 aligns with 11 central bases. The TCR comes from a man younger than 45 in good health. In nucleotide form, the sequence is TGTGCCAGCAGTTTAACTAGCGGGGGCTACGAGCAGTACTTC. Protein translation: CASSLTSGGYEQYF.